These 16 T cell receptor beta chains came from one sample sequenced in a study of T cell repertoires in aging, cancer and after chemotherapy. A mixed TRB-A/B primer pool amplified rearranged TRB by multiplex touch-down PCR. TCRdb called the multiplex PCR reads again in MiXCR, with one record for every CDR3 protein. The sample records over 9,000 distinct CDR3 sequences, more than 20% being singletons. Peripheral blood genomic DNA, not sorted cells or RNA, was the template. The sequencing sample was made of blood. Source of these receptors: a human donor in good health.

The gene calls are TRBV19 and TRBJ2-1; D may match TRBD1 or TRBD2 (6 bases each). The CDR3 loop spans 14 amino acids. Germline loops: CDR1 LNHDA, CDR2 SQIVND (reference sequence). V lost 9 bases, J lost 4 bases, and 16 bases lay in between. The CDR3 bases are TGTGCCAGCAAAGGAGGGGGACGGTACAATGAGCAGTTCTTC. Residues: CASKGGGRYNEQFF.

This clonotype was picked up a small number of times. This chain uses TRBV6-5 with TRBJ2-7, with unresolved D. CDR3 size: 14 residues. The V gene lost 5 bases and the J gene lost 2 bases, with 13 bases spanning the gap. Germline V gives CDR1 MNHEY, CDR2 SVGAGI. DNA of the CDR3: TGTGCCAGCAGTGAAGTCATAGGGACCTACGAGCAGTACTTC. It codes for CASSEVIGTYEQYF.

This chain links TRBV4-2 with TRBJ2-5, with D maybe TRBD1 (5 bases). The V end was cut by 0 bases, the J end by 2 bases, with 10 bases between. Looked up from germline, CDR1 is LGHNA and CDR2 is YNFKEQ. The CDR3 is 15 amino acids. The CDR3 region has the DNA TGTGCCAGCAGCCAAGATTGGACACCTCAAGAGACCCAGTACTTC. Amino acid sequence: CASSQDWTPQETQYF.

The V and J genes are TRBV20-1 and TRBJ2-3; D ambiguous. Germline V gives CDR1 DFQATT, CDR2 SNEGSKA (reference sequence). V gave up 4 bases and J gave up 2 bases, with 10 bases separating them. The CDR3 contains 13 residues. CDR3 sequence (DNA): TGCAGTGCTAATCGGGCCCCCACAGATACGCAGTATTTT. Amino acid sequence: CSANRAPTDTQYF.

This clonotype was recorded a few times. CDR3 region: CSANLPGQPYEQYF. The CDR3 nucleotides read TGCAGTGCCAACCTTCCGGGACAGCCTTACGAGCAGTACTTC. The chain joins TRBV20-1 to TRBJ2-7; 7 nucleotides match TRBD1. Germline trimming cut 6 bases from V and 4 bases from J; bases unmatched to any gene: 12. This CDR3 is built from 14 residues. Germline V gene lookup returns CDR1 DFQATT and CDR2 SNEGSKA (reference sequence).

This clonotype was detected only a few times. The chain uses TRBV5-5 and TRBJ1-1, with a weak D call TRBD1 (5 bases). Trimming shortened V by 2 bases and J by 5 bases, and 13 bases separated the two germline ends. Germline-derived CDR1 and CDR2 are SGHKS and YYEKEE (reference sequence). The CDR3 consists of 14 residues. CDR3 protein: CASSLTPGSTEAFF. The CDR3 nucleotides are TGTGCCAGCAGCTTAACCCCAGGGAGTACTGAAGCTTTCTTT.

Relative to its sample, this clonotype is medium-sized. The rearrangement links TRBV5-6 to TRBJ2-3, with D possibly being TRBD2 (6 bases). The CDR3 has 18 amino acids. Germline CDR1 reads SGHDT; CDR2 reads YYEEEE. V was clipped by 1 base and J by 0 bases, with 18 bases between them. CDR3 residues: CASSLMKRAITSTDTQYF. The CDR3 nucleotides are TGTGCCAGCAGCTTGATGAAGCGGGCCATTACTAGCACAGATACGCAGTATTTT. The complete variable domain, with remaining parts taken from reference TRBV5-6 and TRBJ2-3, reads DAGVTQSPTHLIKTRGQQVTLRCSPKSGHDTVSWYQQALGQGPQFIFQYYEEEERQRGNFPDRFSGHQFPNYSSELNVNALLLGDSALYLCASSLMKRAITSTDTQYFGPGTRLTVL.

The table lists this clonotype with a few counts. The chain is built from TRBV5-4 and TRBJ1-1, with D unclear. This CDR3 comprises 14 residues. The V end lost 4 bases, the J end lost 0 bases, and 10 bases lay between the germline ends. Germline V gene lookup returns CDR1 SGHNT and CDR2 YYREEE (reference sequence). CDR3: CASSVTGMNTEAFF. CDR3 nucleotide sequence: TGTGCCAGCAGCGTGACGGGAATGAACACTGAAGCTTTCTTT.

With regard to this clonotype: An end of the junction differs from the germline gene, which may be a read error. V gene TRBV6-5 combines with J gene TRBJ2-7; no clear D. The germline V gene encodes CDR1 MNHEY and CDR2 SVGAGI. The CDR3 runs 12 residues. The DNA of the CDR3 is TGTGCCAGCAGAACCGCCAACTACAAGCAGTACTTC. Its translation: CASRTANYKQYF.

The gene calls are TRBV7-2 and TRBJ1-5; D is unclear. Germline V gives CDR1 SGHTA, CDR2 FQGNSA. V was trimmed by 0 bases and J by 0 bases, leaving 9 bases between them. The CDR3 totals 16 residues. This CDR3 is CASSLAWSNSNQPQHF. In nucleotides, the CDR3 is TGTGCCAGCAGCTTAGCGTGGAGTAATAGCAATCAGCCCCAGCATTTT.

This clonotype has more than one count but fewer than ten. The chain is built from TRBV7-9 and TRBJ2-5; no definite D call. Trimming stripped 2 bases from V and 1 base from J, with 5 bases between. This CDR3 contains 13 residues. CDR1 and CDR2 (germline): SEHNR, FQNEAQ (reference sequence). CDR3 region: CASSLTVQETQYF. In nucleotides, the CDR3 is TGTGCCAGCAGCTTAACAGTCCAAGAGACCCAGTACTTC.

This clonotype was detected a few times. This rearrangement joins TRBV20-1 to TRBJ2-7; 7 nucleotides match TRBD1. This CDR3 has 15 residues. In germline, CDR1 is DFQATT, CDR2 SNEGSKA (reference sequence). V dropped 0 bases and J dropped 0; count of bases not matched to a gene: 5. The CDR3 region has the DNA TGCAGTGCTAGAGATCTAAGGGACAGCTCCTACGAGCAGTACTTC. Translating gives CSARDLRDSSYEQYF.

This chain joins TRBV12-3 or TRBV12-4 and TRBJ2-3, with 13 bases fitting TRBD2. The CDR3 has 15 amino acids. With V trimmed by 5 bases and J by 5 bases, 4 bases remained unmatched. In nucleotides, the CDR3 is TGTGCCAGCAGTACTAGCGGGGGGGGTCGAGATACGCAGTATTTT. Encoded protein: CASSTSGGGRDTQYF.

The chain uses TRBV6-1 and TRBJ1-3; D is unclear. The CDR3 extends over 15 amino acids. The germline V gene encodes CDR1 MNHNS and CDR2 SASEGT. Trimming removed 4 bases from V and 0 bases from J, with 10 bases in between. Written as DNA, the CDR3 is TGTGCCAGCAGTGTCCGGGCTACCTCTGGAAACACCATATATTTT. Translation gives CASSVRATSGNTIYF.

The V and J genes are TRBV14 and TRBJ2-3, with D maybe TRBD1 (7 bases). The CDR3 has 16 residues. Looked up from germline, CDR1 is SGHDN and CDR2 is FVKESK. V was clipped by 6 bases and J by 6 bases, with 22 bases between them. The CDR3, as DNA: TGTGCCAGCAGATCCGGGACTCCAGGGGGGATGGATACGCAGTATTTT. This translates into CASRSGTPGGMDTQYF.

By sample fraction, this clonotype is medium-sized (0.01 to 0.1%). This chain connects TRBV6-2 or TRBV6-3 to TRBJ1-6; D remains ambiguous. The CDR3 is 13 amino acids. The V and J ends lost 7 bases and 9 bases respectively, with 13 bases between them. Germline V gene data show CDR1 as MNHEY and CDR2 as SVGEGT. The CDR3 nucleotides read TGTGCCAGCACCGAAGTCCGGGGTTCACCCCTCCACTTT. It codes for CASTEVRGSPLHF.